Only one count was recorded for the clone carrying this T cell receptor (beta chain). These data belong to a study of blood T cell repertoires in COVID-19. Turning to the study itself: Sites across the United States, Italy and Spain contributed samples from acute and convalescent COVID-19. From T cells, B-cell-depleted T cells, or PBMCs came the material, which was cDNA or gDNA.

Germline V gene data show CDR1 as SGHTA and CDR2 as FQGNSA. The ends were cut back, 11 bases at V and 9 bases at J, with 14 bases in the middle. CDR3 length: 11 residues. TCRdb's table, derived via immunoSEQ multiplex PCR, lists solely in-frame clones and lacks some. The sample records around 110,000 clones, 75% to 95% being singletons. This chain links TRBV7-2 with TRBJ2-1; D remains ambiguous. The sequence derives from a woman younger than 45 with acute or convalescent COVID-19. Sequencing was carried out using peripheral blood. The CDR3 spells CAGQRFGEQFF. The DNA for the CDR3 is TGTGCCGGCCAGAGGTTCGGTGAGCAGTTCTTC.